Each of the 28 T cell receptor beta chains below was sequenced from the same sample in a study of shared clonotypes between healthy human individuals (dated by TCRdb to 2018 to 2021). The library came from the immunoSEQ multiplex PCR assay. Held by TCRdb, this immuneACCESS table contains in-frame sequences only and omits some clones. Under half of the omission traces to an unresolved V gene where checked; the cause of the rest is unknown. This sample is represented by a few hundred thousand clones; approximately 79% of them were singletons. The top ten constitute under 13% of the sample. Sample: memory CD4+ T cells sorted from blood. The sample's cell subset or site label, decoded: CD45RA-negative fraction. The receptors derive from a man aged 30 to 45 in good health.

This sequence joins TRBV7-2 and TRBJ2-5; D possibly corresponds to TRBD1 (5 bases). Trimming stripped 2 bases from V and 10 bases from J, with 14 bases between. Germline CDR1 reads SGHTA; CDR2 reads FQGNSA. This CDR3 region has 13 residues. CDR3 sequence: CASSLLQQGIQYF. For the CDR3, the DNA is TGTGCCAGCAGCTTACTCCAGCAGGGAATCCAGTACTTC.

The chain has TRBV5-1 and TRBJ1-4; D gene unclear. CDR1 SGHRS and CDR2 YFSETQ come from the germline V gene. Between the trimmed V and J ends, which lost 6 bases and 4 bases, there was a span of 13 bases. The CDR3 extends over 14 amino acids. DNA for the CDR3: TGCGCCAGCACCCGATCCGGAGGTAATGAAAAACTGTTTTTT. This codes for CASTRSGGNEKLFF. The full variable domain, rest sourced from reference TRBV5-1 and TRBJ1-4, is KAGVTQTPRYLIKTRGQQVTLSCSPISGHRSVSWYQQTPGQGLQFLFEYFSETQRNKGNFPGRFSGRQFSNSRSEMNVSTLELGDSALYLCASTRSGGNEKLFFGSGTQLSVL.

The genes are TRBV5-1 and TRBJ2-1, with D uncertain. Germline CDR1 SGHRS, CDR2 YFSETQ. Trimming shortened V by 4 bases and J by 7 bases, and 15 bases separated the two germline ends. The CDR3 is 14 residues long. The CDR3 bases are TGCGCCAGCAGCCCTCAGGCCACTCTGAATGAGCAGTTCTTC. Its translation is CASSPQATLNEQFF.

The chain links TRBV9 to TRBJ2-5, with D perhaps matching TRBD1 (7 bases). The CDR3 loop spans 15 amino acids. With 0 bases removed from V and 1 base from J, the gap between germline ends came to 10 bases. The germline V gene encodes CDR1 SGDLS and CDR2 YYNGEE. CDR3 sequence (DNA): TGTGCCAGCAGCGTAGGGCAGGGGGGCCAAGAGACCCAGTACTTC. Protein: CASSVGQGGQETQYF.

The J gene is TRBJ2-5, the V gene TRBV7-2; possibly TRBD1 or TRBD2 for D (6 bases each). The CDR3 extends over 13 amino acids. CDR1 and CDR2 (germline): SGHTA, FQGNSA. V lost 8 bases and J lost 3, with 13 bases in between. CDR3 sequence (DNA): TGTGCCAGCGAGTGGAGGGGGGAAGAGACCCAGTACTTC. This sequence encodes CASEWRGEETQYF.

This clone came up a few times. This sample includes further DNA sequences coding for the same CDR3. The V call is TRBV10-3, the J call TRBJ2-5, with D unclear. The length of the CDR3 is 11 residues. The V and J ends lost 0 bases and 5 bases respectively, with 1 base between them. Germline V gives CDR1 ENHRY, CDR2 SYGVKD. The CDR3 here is CAISESETQYF. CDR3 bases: TGTGCCATCAGTGAGTCTGAGACCCAGTACTTC.

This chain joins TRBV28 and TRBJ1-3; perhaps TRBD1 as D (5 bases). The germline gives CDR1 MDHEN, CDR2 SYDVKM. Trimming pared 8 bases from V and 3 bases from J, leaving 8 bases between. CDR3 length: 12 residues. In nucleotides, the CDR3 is TGTGCCAGCTTAGGGGTTGGAAACACCATATATTTT. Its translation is CASLGVGNTIYF.

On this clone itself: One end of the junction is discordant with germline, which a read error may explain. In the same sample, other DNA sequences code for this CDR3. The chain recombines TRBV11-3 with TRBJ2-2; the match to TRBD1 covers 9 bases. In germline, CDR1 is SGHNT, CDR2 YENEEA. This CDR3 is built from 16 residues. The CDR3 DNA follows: TGTGCCAGCAGCCAAGGACAGGGGAGGAACACCGGGGAACTGTTTTTT. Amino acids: CASSQGQGRNTGELFF.

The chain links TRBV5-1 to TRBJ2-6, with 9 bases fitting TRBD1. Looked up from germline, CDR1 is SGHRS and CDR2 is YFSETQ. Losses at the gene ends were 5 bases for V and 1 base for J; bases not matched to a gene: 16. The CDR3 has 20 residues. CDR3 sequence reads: CASSYWARRTGASGANVLTF. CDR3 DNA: TGCGCCAGCAGTTATTGGGCCCGGCGGACAGGGGCATCTGGGGCCAACGTCCTGACTTTC.

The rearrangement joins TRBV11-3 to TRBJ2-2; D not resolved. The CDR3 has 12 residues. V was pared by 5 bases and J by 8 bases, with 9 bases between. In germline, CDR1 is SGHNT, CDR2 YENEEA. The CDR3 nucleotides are TGTGCCAGCAGCCGGACCCCTGGGGAGCTGTTTTTT. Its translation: CASSRTPGELFF.

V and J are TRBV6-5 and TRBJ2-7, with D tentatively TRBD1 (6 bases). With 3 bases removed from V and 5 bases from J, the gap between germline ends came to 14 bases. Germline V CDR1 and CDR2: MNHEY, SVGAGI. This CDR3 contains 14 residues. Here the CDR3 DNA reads TGTGCCAGCAGTTATTCCAGGGGATTCAACGAGCAGTACTTC. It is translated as CASSYSRGFNEQYF.

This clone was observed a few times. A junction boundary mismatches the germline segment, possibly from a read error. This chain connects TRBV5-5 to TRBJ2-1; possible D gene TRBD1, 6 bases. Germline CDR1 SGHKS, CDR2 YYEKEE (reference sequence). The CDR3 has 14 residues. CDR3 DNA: TGCGCCAGCAGCCATCAATCCGCGAGGGGGAAGCAGTTCTTC. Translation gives CASSHQSARGKQFF.

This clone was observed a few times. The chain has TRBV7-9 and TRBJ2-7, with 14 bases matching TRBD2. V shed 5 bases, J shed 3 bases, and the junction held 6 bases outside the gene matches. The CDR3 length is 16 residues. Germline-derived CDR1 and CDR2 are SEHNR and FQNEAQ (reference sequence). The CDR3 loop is CASSTGLAGGIYEQYF. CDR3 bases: TGTGCCAGCAGCACTGGACTAGCGGGAGGTATCTACGAGCAGTACTTC.

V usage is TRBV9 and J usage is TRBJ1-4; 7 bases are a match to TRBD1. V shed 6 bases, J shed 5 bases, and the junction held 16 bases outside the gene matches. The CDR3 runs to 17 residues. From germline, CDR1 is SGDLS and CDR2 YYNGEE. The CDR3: CASTDRDSEDGNEKLFF. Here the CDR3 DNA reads TGTGCCAGCACCGACCGGGACAGCGAAGACGGGAATGAAAAACTGTTTTTT.

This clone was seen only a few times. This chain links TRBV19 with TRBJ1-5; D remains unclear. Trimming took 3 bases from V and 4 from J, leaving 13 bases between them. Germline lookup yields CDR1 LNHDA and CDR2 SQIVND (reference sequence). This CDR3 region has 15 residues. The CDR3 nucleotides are TGTGCCAGTAGTATCGAGGGAAGAGGGAATCAGCCCCAGCATTTT. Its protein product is CASSIEGRGNQPQHF.

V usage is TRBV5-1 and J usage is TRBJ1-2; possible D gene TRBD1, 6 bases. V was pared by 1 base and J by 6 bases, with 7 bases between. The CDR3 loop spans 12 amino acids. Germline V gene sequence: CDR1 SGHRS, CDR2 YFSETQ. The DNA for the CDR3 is TGCGCCAGCAGCTTGACAGGGAATGGCTACACCTTC. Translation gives CASSLTGNGYTF.

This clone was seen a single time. The CDR3 here is CASSPNTGVYETQYF. The CDR3 region has the DNA TGTGCCAGCAGCCCAAATACAGGGGTCTATGAGACCCAGTACTTC. This rearrangement joins TRBV5-6 to TRBJ2-5; 7 bases align to TRBD1. The CDR3 has 15 amino acids. Germline V gene lookup returns CDR1 SGHDT and CDR2 YYEEEE. V shed 4 bases and J 5 bases; nucleotides not matched to a gene: 11.

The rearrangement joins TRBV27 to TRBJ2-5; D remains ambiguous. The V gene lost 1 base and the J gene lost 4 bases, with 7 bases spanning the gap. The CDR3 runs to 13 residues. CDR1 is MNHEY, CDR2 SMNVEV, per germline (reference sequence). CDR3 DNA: TGTGCCAGCAGTTTATTCCGGTCAGAGACCCAGTACTTC. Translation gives CASSLFRSETQYF.

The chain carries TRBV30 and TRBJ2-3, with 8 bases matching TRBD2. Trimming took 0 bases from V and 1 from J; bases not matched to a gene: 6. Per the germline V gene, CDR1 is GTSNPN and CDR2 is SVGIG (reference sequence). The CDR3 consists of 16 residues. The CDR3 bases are TGTGCCTGGAGTGTATTTGCGGGAGGAGGCACAGATACGCAGTATTTT. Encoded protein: CAWSVFAGGGTDTQYF.

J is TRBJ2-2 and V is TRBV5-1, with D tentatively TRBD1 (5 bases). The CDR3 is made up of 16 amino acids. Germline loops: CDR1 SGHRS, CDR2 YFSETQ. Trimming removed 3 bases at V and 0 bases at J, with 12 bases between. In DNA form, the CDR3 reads TGCGCCAGCAGCTCATCCCCGACAGCGAACACCGGGGAGCTGTTTTTT. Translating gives CASSSSPTANTGELFF.

CDR3 in DNA: TGTGCCAGCAGCAAAGTTACCCGCAGGGCCGGGGAGCTGTTTTTT. It translates to CASSKVTRRAGELFF. V and J are TRBV21-1 and TRBJ2-2; no DNA check was done on the table's D call, TRBD1. TRBV21-1 is deemed a pseudogene. This CDR3 is 15 amino acids long.

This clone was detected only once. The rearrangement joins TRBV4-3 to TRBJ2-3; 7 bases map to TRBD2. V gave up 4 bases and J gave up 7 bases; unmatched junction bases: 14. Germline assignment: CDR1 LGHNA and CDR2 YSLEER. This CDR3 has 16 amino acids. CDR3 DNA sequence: TGCGCCAGCAGCCTGAACGCGGGAGCCGGATTCCATACGCAGTATTTT. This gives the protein CASSLNAGAGFHTQYF.

Written as DNA, the CDR3 is TGCGCCAGCAGCCAAGCCGGGACAGAGCAGTACTTC. Translated: CASSQAGTEQYF. This sequence joins TRBV4-1 and TRBJ2-7; weak D call: TRBD1 (6 bases). Trimming removed 1 base from V and 7 bases from J, with 8 bases in between. This CDR3 is built from 12 residues. Germline V gives CDR1 MGHRA, CDR2 YSYEKL.

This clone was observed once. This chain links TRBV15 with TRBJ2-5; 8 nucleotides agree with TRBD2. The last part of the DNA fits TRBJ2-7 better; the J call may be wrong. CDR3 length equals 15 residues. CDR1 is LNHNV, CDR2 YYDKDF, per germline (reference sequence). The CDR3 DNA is TGTGCCACCAGCAGAGTACTAGCGGCACAATACGAGCAGTACTTC. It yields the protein CATSRVLAAQYEQYF.

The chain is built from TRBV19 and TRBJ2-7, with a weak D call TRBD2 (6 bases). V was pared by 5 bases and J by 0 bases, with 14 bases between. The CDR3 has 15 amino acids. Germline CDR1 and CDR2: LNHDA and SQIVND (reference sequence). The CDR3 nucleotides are TGTGCCAGTAGTCCCGGGACTTGGAGCTCCTACGAGCAGTACTTC. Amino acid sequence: CASSPGTWSSYEQYF.

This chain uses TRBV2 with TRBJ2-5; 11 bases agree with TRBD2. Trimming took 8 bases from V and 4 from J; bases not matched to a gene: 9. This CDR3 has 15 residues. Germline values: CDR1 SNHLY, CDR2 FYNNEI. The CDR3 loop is CASATSGSFGETQYF. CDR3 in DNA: TGTGCCAGCGCTACTAGCGGGAGCTTCGGAGAGACCCAGTACTTC.

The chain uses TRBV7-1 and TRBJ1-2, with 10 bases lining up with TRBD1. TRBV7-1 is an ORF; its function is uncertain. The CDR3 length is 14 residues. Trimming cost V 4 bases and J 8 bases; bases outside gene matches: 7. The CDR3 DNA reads TGTGCCAGCAGCTTAGGGGACAGGGGAAGCGGCTACACCTTC. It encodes CASSLGDRGSGYTF.

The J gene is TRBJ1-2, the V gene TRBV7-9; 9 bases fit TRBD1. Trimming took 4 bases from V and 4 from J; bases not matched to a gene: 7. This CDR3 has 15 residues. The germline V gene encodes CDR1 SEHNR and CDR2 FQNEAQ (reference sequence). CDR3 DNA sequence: TGTGCCAGCAGCTCGGGACAGGGAATTCCCTATGGCTACACCTTC. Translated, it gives CASSSGQGIPYGYTF.